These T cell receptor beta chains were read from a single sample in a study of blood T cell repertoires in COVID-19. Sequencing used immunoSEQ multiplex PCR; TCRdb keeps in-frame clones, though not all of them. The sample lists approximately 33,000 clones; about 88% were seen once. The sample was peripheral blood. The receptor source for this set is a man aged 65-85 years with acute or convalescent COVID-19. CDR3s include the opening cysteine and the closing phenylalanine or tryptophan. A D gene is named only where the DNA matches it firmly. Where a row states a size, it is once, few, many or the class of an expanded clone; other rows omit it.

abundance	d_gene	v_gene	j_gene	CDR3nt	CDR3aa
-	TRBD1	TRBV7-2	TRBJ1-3	TGTGCCAGCAGCGGGATTGAGGGGGCGAGGGGAAACACCATATATTTT	CASSGIEGARGNTIYF
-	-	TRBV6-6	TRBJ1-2	TGTGCCAGCAGCCCTACAGGGAACTTCCATGGCTACACCTTC	CASSPTGNFHGYTF
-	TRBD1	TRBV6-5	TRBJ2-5	TGTGCCAGCCTAAATGAGGGGGCGGGAGAGACCCAGTACTTC	CASLNEGAGETQYF
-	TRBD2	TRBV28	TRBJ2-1	TGTGCCAGCAGTCCTCTAGCGGCGAACTACAATGAGCAGTTCTTC	CASSPLAANYNEQFF
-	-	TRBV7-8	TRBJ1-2	TGTGCCAGCAGCTTTTTCGTCTACTATGGCTACACCTTC	CASSFFVYYGYTF
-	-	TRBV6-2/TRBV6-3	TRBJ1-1	TGTGCCAGCAGTAGACCAGGGGCAGAAGCTTTCTTT	CASSRPGAEAFF
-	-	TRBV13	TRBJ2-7	TGTGCCAGCTTTCCTCCCGTCGGCGGAAATTACTACGAGCAGTACTTC	CASFPPVGGNYYEQYF
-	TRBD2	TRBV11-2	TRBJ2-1	TGTGCCAGCAGCTTAGTGGGACTAGCGCCACCGTCTCGTAATGAGCAGTTCTTC	CASSLVGLAPPSRNEQFF
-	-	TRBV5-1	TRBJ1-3	TGCGCCAGCAGCTTGGGCCTAATATCTTTCTCTGGAAACACCATATATTTT	CASSLGLISFSGNTIYF
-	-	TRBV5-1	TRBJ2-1	TGCGCCAGCAGCTCTAGGGACTCACCAAACGATGAGCAGTTCTTC	CASSSRDSPNDEQFF
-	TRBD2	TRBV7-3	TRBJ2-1	TGTGCCAGCAGCCCGAACTTAGCGGGAGGAGAGCAGTTCTTC	CASSPNLAGGEQFF
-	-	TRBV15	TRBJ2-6	TGTGCCACCAGCAATCCTAGTGGGGCCAACGTCCTGACTTTC	CATSNPSGANVLTF
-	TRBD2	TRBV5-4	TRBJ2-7	TGTGCCAGCAGCGCTATGACTAGCGGCTACGAGCAGTACTTC	CASSAMTSGYEQYF
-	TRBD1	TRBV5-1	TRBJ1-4	TGCGCCAGCAGCTTGGACAGGGGGAGTGAAAAACTGTTTTTT	CASSLDRGSEKLFF
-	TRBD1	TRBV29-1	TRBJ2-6	TGCAGCGTCGTTCAGGGGGCGCCTGGGGCCAACGTCCTGACTTTC	CSVVQGAPGANVLTF
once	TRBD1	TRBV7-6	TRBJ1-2	TGTGCCAGCAGCGGGGGACAGGGAAGGAACTATGGCTACACCTTC	CASSGGQGRNYGYTF
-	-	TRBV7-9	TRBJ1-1	TGTGCCAGCAGCGGGTTACAGCAAACTGAAGCTTTCTTT	CASSGLQQTEAFF
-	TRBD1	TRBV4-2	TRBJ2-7	TGTGCCAGCAGCCAAGATACCCCTGCGCAGGGGGCTCGTTACGAGCAGTACTTC	CASSQDTPAQGARYEQYF
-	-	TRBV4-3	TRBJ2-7	TGCGCCAGCAGCCAAGGGAGGTGGGAGTCCTACGAGCAGTACTTC	CASSQGRWESYEQYF
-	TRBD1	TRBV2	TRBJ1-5	TGTGCCAGCAGAGCGACAGGGGTAGGGCAGCCCCAGCATTTT	CASRATGVGQPQHF
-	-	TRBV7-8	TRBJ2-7	TGTGCCAGCAGCTCTCAGGGGAGCTCCTACGAGCAGTACTTC	CASSSQGSSYEQYF
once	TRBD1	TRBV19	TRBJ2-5	TGTGCCAGTAGTTCGACAGGGCCCCAAGAGACCCAGTACTTC	CASSSTGPQETQYF
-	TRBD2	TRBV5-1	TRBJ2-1	TGCGCCAGCAGCTTCTCAGCGGGAGGCCACTATAATGAGCAGTTCTTC	CASSFSAGGHYNEQFF
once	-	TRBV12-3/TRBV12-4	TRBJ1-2	TGTGCCAGCAGTCCGGGGGTAGGCTATGGCTACACCTTC	CASSPGVGYGYTF
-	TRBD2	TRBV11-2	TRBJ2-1	TGTGCCAGCAGGACTAGCGGGAGGTCGGATGAGCAGTTCTTC	CASRTSGRSDEQFF
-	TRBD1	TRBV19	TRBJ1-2	TGTGCCAGTAGTGTGACAGGGGGCAACTATGGCTACACCTTC	CASSVTGGNYGYTF
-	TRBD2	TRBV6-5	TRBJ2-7	TGTGCCAGCAGAAGTGGGCCAGCGGGAGATGGCGAGCAGTACTTC	CASRSGPAGDGEQYF
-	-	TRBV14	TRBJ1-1	TGTGCCAGCAGCCATCAACAGTACACTGAAGCTTTCTTT	CASSHQQYTEAFF
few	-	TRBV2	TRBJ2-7	TGTGCCAGCAGTCCCGCCTTAGCCTACGAGCAGTACTTC	CASSPALAYEQYF
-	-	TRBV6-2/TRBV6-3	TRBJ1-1	TGTGCCAGCAGTTACATCCAGGGCGGAGAAGCTTTCTTT	CASSYIQGGEAFF
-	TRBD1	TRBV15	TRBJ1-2	TGTGCCACCGCCCGACAGGGGAAATATGGCTACACCTTC	CATARQGKYGYTF
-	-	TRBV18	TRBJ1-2	TGTGCCAGCTCAACTTCGGGAGAAAAAAGTTATGGCTACACCTTC	CASSTSGEKSYGYTF
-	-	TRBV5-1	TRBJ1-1	TGCGCCAGCAGCACCGGGGGGTTGACTGAAGCTTTCTTT	CASSTGGLTEAFF
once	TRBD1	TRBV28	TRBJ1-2	TGTGCCAGCAGTCCGGGACAGGATGGCTACACCTTC	CASSPGQDGYTF
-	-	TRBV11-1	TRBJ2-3	TGTGCCAGCAGCTTAAATCGGGGGAGCACAGATACGCAGTATTTT	CASSLNRGSTDTQYF
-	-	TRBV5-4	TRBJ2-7	TGTGCCAGCAGCTTGGACCCTCTAGGTCCGACCCAGCAGTACTTC	CASSLDPLGPTQQYF
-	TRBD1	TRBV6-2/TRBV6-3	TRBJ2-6	TGTGCCAGCAGTACTCGGGACAGCCAGCACCACTCTGGGGCCAACGTCCTGACTTTC	CASSTRDSQHHSGANVLTF
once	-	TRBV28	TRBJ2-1	TGTGCCAGCACCCTCAACAGGGCCTACAATGAGCAGTTCTTC	CASTLNRAYNEQFF
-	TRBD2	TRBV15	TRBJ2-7	TGTGCCACCAGCAGAGGGGGGGGAGGGTACTCCTACGAGCAGTACTTC	CATSRGGGGYSYEQYF
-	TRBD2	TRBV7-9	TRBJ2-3	TGTGCCAGCAGCCCCCTGGGGACTAGCGGGAGGGGCGATACGCAGTATTTT	CASSPLGTSGRGDTQYF
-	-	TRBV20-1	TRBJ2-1	TGCAGTGCTAGTAAGGGACTCCGAGCTCATGAGCAGTTCTTC	CSASKGLRAHEQFF
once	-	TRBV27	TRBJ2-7	TGTGCCAGCAGCCACCTGACAGGTTCCCACGAGCAGTACTTC	CASSHLTGSHEQYF
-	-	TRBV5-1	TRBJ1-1	TGCGCCAGCAGCCGGGAGGGGTTCAACACTGAAGCTTTCTTT	CASSREGFNTEAFF
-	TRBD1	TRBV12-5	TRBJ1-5	TGTGCTAGTGGTTCGGGACAGGGTAGCAATCAGCCCCAGCATTTT	CASGSGQGSNQPQHF
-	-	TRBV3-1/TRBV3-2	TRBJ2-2	TGTGCCAGCAGCCAAGAGCTTCGGACCGGGGAGCTGTTTTTT	CASSQELRTGELFF
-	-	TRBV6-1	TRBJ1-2	TGTGCCAGCAGTGAGGGGGCAGCAGCCTATGGCTACACCTTC	CASSEGAAAYGYTF
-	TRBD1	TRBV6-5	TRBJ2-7	TGTGCCAGCAGTCCGGGACAGAAGCAGTACGAGCAGTACTTC	CASSPGQKQYEQYF
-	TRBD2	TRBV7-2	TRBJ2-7	TGTGCCAGCAGCCTAGCGGCAGGCGACCCCTACGAGCAGTACTTC	CASSLAAGDPYEQYF
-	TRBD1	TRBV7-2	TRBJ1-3	TGTGCCAGCAGCTCGGGACAGCAAAACACCATATATTTT	CASSSGQQNTIYF
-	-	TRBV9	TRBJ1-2	TGTGCCAGCAGCGTAGCGGACTCCTTACACTATGGCTACACCTTC	CASSVADSLHYGYTF
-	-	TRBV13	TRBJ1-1	TGTGCCAGCAGCGTTGGGGAGACTAACACTGAAGCTTTCTTT	CASSVGETNTEAFF
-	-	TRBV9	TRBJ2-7	TGTGCCAGCAGCGTAGGGCAGGTGGGCGAGCAGTACTTC	CASSVGQVGEQYF
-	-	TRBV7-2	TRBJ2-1	TGTGCCAGCAGCTCCGCAACAGCCAACTCCCGCAATGAGCAGTTCTTC	CASSSATANSRNEQFF
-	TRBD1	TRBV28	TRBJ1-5	TGTGCCAGGAGGGGTAGACAGGGAGGCAATCAGCCCCAGCATTTT	CARRGRQGGNQPQHF
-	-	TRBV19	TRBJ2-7	TGTGCCAGTAGTAAAGCGGGTACTACCTACGAGCAGTACTTC	CASSKAGTTYEQYF
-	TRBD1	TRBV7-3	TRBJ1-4	TGTGCCAGCAGCTGCCGGACAGGGCTTTGGGAAAAACTGTTTTTT	CASSCRTGLWEKLFF
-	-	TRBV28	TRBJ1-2	TGTGCCAGCAGTTTGGGGAGGGGCATTAACTATGGCTACACCTTC	CASSLGRGINYGYTF
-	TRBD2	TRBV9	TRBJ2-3	TGTGCCAGCAGCGTTAGCGGGGCGGGGACGCAGTATTTT	CASSVSGAGTQYF